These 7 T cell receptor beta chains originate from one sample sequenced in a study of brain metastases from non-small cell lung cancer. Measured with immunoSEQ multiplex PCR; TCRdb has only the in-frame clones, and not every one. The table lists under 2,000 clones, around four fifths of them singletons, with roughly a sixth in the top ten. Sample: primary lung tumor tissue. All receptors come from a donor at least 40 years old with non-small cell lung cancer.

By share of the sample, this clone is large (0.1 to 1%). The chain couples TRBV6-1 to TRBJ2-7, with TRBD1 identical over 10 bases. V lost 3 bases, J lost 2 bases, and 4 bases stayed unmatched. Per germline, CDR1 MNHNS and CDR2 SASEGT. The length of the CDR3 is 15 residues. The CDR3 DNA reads TGTGCCAGCAGTGATGGGACAGGGGTCGCCTACGAGCAGTACTTC. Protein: CASSDGTGVAYEQYF.

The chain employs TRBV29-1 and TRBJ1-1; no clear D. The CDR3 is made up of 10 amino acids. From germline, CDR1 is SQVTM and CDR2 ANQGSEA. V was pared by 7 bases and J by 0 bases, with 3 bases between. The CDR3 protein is CSGLNTEAFF. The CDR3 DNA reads TGCAGCGGATTGAACACTGAAGCTTTCTTT.

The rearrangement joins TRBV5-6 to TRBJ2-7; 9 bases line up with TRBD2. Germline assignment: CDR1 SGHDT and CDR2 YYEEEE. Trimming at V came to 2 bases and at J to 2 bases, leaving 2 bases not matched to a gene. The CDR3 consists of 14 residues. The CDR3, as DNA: TGTGCCAGCAGCTTCCTAGCGGGAACCTACGAGCAGTACTTC. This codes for CASSFLAGTYEQYF.

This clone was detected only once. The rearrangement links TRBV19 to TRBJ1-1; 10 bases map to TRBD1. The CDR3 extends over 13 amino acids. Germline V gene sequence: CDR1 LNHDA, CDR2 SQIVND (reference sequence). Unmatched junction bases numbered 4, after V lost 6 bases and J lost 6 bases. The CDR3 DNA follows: TGTGCCAGTAGCGGACAGGGGGTCGCTGAAGCTTTCTTT. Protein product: CASSGQGVAEAFF.

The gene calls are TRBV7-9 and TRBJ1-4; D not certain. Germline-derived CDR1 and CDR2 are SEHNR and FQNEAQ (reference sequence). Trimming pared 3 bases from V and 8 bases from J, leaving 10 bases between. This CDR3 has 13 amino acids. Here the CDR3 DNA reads TGTGCCAGCAGCTTCCACAAACAGGAAAAACTGTTTTTT. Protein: CASSFHKQEKLFF.

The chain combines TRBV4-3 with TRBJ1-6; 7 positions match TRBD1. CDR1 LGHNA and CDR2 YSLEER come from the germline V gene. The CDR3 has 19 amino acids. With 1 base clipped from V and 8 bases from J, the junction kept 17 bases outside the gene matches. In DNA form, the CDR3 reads TGCGCCAGCAGCCAAGTGAAGTGGGGGGGAAGGGGGCGAGATTCACCCCTCCACTTT. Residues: CASSQVKWGGRGRDSPLHF.

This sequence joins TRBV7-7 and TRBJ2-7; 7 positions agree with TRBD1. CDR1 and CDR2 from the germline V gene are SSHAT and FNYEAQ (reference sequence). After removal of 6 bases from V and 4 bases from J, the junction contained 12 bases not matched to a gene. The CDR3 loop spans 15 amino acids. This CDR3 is CASRKTLSGQYEQYF. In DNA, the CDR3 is TGTGCCAGCAGAAAGACCCTATCGGGACAGTACGAGCAGTACTTC. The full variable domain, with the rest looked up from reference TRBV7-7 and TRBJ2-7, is GAGVSQSPRYKVTKRGQDVTLRCDPISSHATLYWYQQALGQGPEFLTYFNYEAQPDKSGLPSDRFSAERPEGSISTLTIQRTEQRDSAMYRCASRKTLSGQYEQYFGPGTRLTVT.